The 30 T cell receptor beta chains listed next were all sequenced from one sample in a study of post-analysis software for immune sequencing data. General study results and limits: TRBV5-6, TRBV5-1 and TRBV20-1 belonged to a set of roughly five TRBV segments that were more frequent in patients than controls.

Their specific antigens are unknown. The TCR beta cDNA libraries carried unique molecular identifiers. TCRdb re-derived calls from the PCR reads in MiXCR, one entry per CDR3 protein. This table holds under 900,000 distinct CDR3 sequences, under 70% found once. The sample was blood. Every receptor here comes from a girl between 10 and 17 years old with multiple sclerosis.

The chain links TRBV15 to TRBJ2-7; 7 nucleotides align to TRBD1. This CDR3 has 15 amino acids. Trimming took 0 bases from V and 2 from J; bases not matched to a gene: 4. Germline V gene lookup returns CDR1 LNHNV and CDR2 YYDKDF (reference sequence). This chain's CDR3 is CATSREGGFAYEQYF. The CDR3 bases are TGTGCCACCAGCAGAGAAGGGGGCTTCGCCTACGAGCAGTACTTC.

The chain links TRBV10-3 to TRBJ2-1, with 9 bases identical to TRBD2. After removal of 11 bases from V and 7 bases from J, the junction contained 15 bases not matched to a gene. There are 15 residues in the CDR3. Germline CDR1 and CDR2: ENHRY and SYGVKD. The CDR3 spells CAVKGPSGAINEQFF. The CDR3 DNA follows: TGTGCCGTTAAAGGGCCTAGCGGGGCTATTAATGAGCAGTTCTTC.

This clonotype was recorded at least ten times. The CDR3 DNA is TGCAGTGCTAGAGGTCTAGCGGGCACCACAGATACGCAGTATTTT. It codes for CSARGLAGTTDTQYF. The rearrangement uses TRBV20-1 and TRBJ2-3; 8 bases align to TRBD2. The germline V gene encodes CDR1 DFQATT and CDR2 SNEGSKA (reference sequence). This CDR3 spans 15 amino acids. Losses at the gene ends were 1 base for V and 2 bases for J; bases not matched to a gene: 5.

The V and J genes are TRBV11-2 and TRBJ2-1, with D tentatively TRBD1 or TRBD2 (6 bases each). Germline V lookup: CDR1 SGHAT, CDR2 FQNNGV. The CDR3 has 20 residues. Trimming left V 3 bases short and J 0 bases short, with 24 bases between. The CDR3 here is CASSLVIGGSGGSSYNEQFF. The CDR3 region has the DNA TGTGCCAGCAGCTTGGTGATTGGGGGCTCCGGGGGTAGCTCCTACAATGAGCAGTTCTTC.

The rearrangement uses TRBV4-2 and TRBJ2-2, with a tentative D call TRBD2 (5 bases). Germline V gene lookup returns CDR1 LGHNA and CDR2 YNFKEQ. Trimming removed 0 bases from V and 6 bases from J, with 11 bases in between. The CDR3 loop spans 15 amino acids. CDR3 sequence (DNA): TGTGCCAGCAGCCAAGAGGACTCTGGACCCGGGGAGCTGTTTTTT. Protein product: CASSQEDSGPGELFF.

This chain connects TRBV4-1 to TRBJ2-7; TRBD1 matches at 11 bases. J lost 1 base, V lost 1 base, and 3 bases had no gene match. The CDR3 contains 16 residues. Per the germline V gene, CDR1 is MGHRA and CDR2 is YSYEKL. CDR3 DNA sequence: TGCGCCAGCAGCCAAGGGACAGGGGGCAGTTCCTACGAGCAGTACTTC. Its protein is CASSQGTGGSSYEQYF.

The sample holds a few counts of this clonotype. This chain uses TRBV20-1 with TRBJ1-2; perhaps TRBD1 as D (5 bases). There are 14 residues in the CDR3. The germline gives CDR1 DFQATT, CDR2 SNEGSKA (reference sequence). V was trimmed by 6 bases and J by 3 bases, leaving 17 bases between them. CDR3 residues: CSATIDRRHYGYTF. The CDR3 DNA is TGCAGTGCAACTATCGACAGACGCCACTATGGCTACACCTTC.

The rearrangement links TRBV6-2 or TRBV6-3 to TRBJ1-1; D might be TRBD1 (5 bases). Trimming removed 5 bases from V and 6 bases from J, with 13 bases in between. Germline V gene lookup returns CDR1 MNHEY and CDR2 SVGEGT. The CDR3 runs to 13 residues. CDR3 DNA sequence: TGTGCCAGCAGTCAGGGCCTAAGGGCTGAAGCTTTCTTT. It is translated as CASSQGLRAEAFF.

The chain combines TRBV6-1 with TRBJ1-2; 7 bases map to TRBD1. Germline V gene lookup returns CDR1 MNHNS and CDR2 SASEGT. With V trimmed by 7 bases and J by 4 bases, 9 bases remained unmatched. The CDR3 consists of 14 residues. In DNA, the CDR3 is TGTGCCAGCATTACCGACAGGGCTGGCTATGGCTACACCTTC. Its translation: CASITDRAGYGYTF.

V usage is TRBV5-1 and J usage is TRBJ2-6; the D is unclear. Germline CDR1 reads SGHRS; CDR2 reads YFSETQ. Deletions cut 4 bases from V and 2 bases from J, with 19 bases between. CDR3 size: 18 residues. This chain's CDR3 is CASSALGPEIPGANVLTF. The CDR3, as DNA: TGCGCCAGCAGCGCCCTCGGGCCCGAAATTCCTGGGGCCAACGTCCTGACTTTC.

This clonotype turned up a few times. The J gene is TRBJ1-4, the V gene TRBV5-1; 7 nucleotides agree with TRBD1. The CDR3 is 13 amino acids. J lost 8 bases, V lost 4 bases, and 5 bases had no gene match. The germline V gene has CDR1 SGHRS and CDR2 YFSETQ. The CDR3 here is CASSTQQGEKLFF. The DNA of the CDR3 is TGCGCCAGCAGCACTCAACAGGGGGAAAAACTGTTTTTT.

Written as DNA, the CDR3 is TGCAGCGTTACCGAAAGGCCTCTTGGCGGGAGTTGGTCCGGGGAGCTGTTTTTT. Encoded protein: CSVTERPLGGSWSGELFF. The chain has TRBV29-1 and TRBJ2-2; TRBD2 matches 7 bases. Germline CDR1 reads SQVTM; CDR2 reads ANQGSEA. The CDR3 consists of 18 residues. V shed 5 bases and J 6 bases; nucleotides not matched to a gene: 21.

This chain connects TRBV29-1 to TRBJ2-1; no clear D gene. The CDR3 consists of 10 residues. V was trimmed by 3 bases and J by 14 bases, leaving 11 bases between them. Germline V gene sequence: CDR1 SQVTM, CDR2 ANQGSEA. The CDR3 bases are TGCAGCGTTGATGCGGACCTTGAGTTCTTC. The encoded protein is CSVDADLEFF.

The CDR3 is CASSLAGRGGRETQYF. CDR3 DNA sequence: TGTGCCAGCAGCTTAGCGGGGCGGGGGGGCCGAGAGACCCAGTACTTC. The chain is built from TRBV7-2 and TRBJ2-5; 9 bases are shared with TRBD2. CDR1 and CDR2 from the germline V gene are SGHTA and FQGNSA. CDR3 length: 16 amino acids. V lost 0 bases, J lost 4 bases, and 6 bases stayed unmatched.

The CDR3 DNA reads TGCGCCAGCATCCAGGGGCCCCTCAATCAGCCCCAGCATTTT. Translating it yields CASIQGPLNQPQHF. This chain joins TRBV5-1 and TRBJ1-5, with D perhaps TRBD1 (6 bases). The CDR3 length is 14 residues. The V and J ends lost 6 bases and 3 bases respectively, with 13 bases between them. Germline CDR1 reads SGHRS; CDR2 reads YFSETQ.

This clonotype was picked up a small number of times. The V call is TRBV6-5, the J call TRBJ2-5; the match to TRBD1 covers 8 bases. Germline trimming cut 5 bases from V and 5 bases from J; bases unmatched to any gene: 10. This CDR3 comprises 15 residues. Per germline, CDR1 MNHEY and CDR2 SVGAGI. The chain's CDR3 is CASSPWTGQEETQYF. As DNA, the CDR3 is TGTGCCAGCAGTCCCTGGACAGGGCAGGAGGAGACCCAGTACTTC.

This clonotype turned up a few times. The chain couples TRBV4-1 to TRBJ2-7; D is unresolved. CDR3 size: 13 residues. V dropped 2 bases and J dropped 0 bases, with 5 bases sitting between them. Germline CDR1 MGHRA, CDR2 YSYEKL. CDR3 in amino acids: CASSQSNSYEQYF. CDR3 bases: TGCGCCAGCAGCCAATCGAACTCCTACGAGCAGTACTTC.

The rearrangement joins TRBV5-1 to TRBJ2-7; perhaps TRBD1 as D (7 bases). Deletions cut 0 bases from V and 5 bases from J, with 12 bases between. Germline V gene lookup returns CDR1 SGHRS and CDR2 YFSETQ. This CDR3 is 14 amino acids long. The CDR3 region has the DNA TGCGCCAGCAGCTTGGCGGGGGACAGAGACGAGCAGTACTTC. Protein: CASSLAGDRDEQYF.

The genes are TRBV29-1 and TRBJ2-5; TRBD1 agrees at 12 bases. The germline CDR1 and CDR2 sequences are SQVTM and ANQGSEA. The CDR3 spans 13 residues. The ends lost 7 bases at V and 7 bases at J; junction bases unmatched: 7. CDR3 nucleotide sequence: TGCAGCGCCTTGGGACAGGGGGCATGGACCCAGTACTTC. Protein product: CSALGQGAWTQYF.

The gene calls are TRBV5-1 and TRBJ2-5, with 7 bases that match TRBD1. Germline V lookup: CDR1 SGHRS, CDR2 YFSETQ. Germline trimming cut 0 bases from V and 0 bases from J; bases unmatched to any gene: 8. The CDR3 sequence is 17 residues long. The CDR3: CASSLVVGTAHQETQYF. The DNA for the CDR3 is TGCGCCAGCAGCTTGGTGGTGGGGACAGCACACCAAGAGACCCAGTACTTC.

The chain links TRBV6-2 or TRBV6-3 to TRBJ2-3; D tentatively fits TRBD1 or TRBD2 (5 bases each). Germline assignment: CDR1 MNHEY and CDR2 SVGEGT. CDR3 length: 17 amino acids. Trimming left V 0 bases short and J 1 base short, with 14 bases between. The CDR3 protein is CASSYSRGRDRTDTQYF. The DNA for the CDR3 is TGTGCCAGCAGTTACTCGAGGGGTCGGGACCGCACAGATACGCAGTATTTT.

This chain connects TRBV7-9 to TRBJ2-5; 8 nucleotides align to TRBD1. The J call may be faulty, since TRBJ2-7 better matches the DNA end. Per the germline V gene, CDR1 is SEHNR and CDR2 is FQNEAQ (reference sequence). The CDR3 is 16 residues long. The CDR3 reads CASSLVSKDRAYEQYF. Here the CDR3 DNA reads TGTGCCAGCAGCTTAGTTTCGAAGGACAGGGCGTACGAGCAGTACTTC.

The chain links TRBV10-3 to TRBJ2-7; tentatively, D is TRBD1 (6 bases). The CDR3 runs 15 residues. Trimming cost V 3 bases and J 4 bases, with 16 bases left between them. CDR1 ENHRY and CDR2 SYGVKD come from the germline V gene. The CDR3 reads CAISDPEGGPYEQYF. The CDR3 bases are TGTGCCATCAGTGACCCCGAAGGGGGACCTTACGAGCAGTACTTC.

In its sample, this clonotype was seen a few times. The gene calls are TRBV18 and TRBJ1-1; no definite D call. Per the germline V gene, CDR1 is KGHSH and CDR2 is LQKENI. CDR3 length: 13 amino acids. With 3 bases removed from V and 4 bases from J, the gap between germline ends came to 9 bases. The chain's CDR3 is CASSPLRGTEAFF. The CDR3 DNA follows: TGTGCCAGCTCACCGCTACGGGGCACTGAAGCTTTCTTT.

The V call is TRBV7-9, the J call TRBJ2-3, with a possible D match to TRBD1 (5 bases). V dropped 10 bases and J dropped 0 bases, with 14 bases sitting between them. The CDR3 length is 14 residues. Germline CDR1 is SEHNR and CDR2 is FQNEAQ (reference sequence). The CDR3 protein is CAIDPGSSTDTQYF. The DNA of the CDR3 is TGTGCCATAGATCCAGGGTCTAGCACAGATACGCAGTATTTT.

The chain combines TRBV20-1 with TRBJ2-5, with TRBD2 matching 8 bases. V was pared by 5 bases and J by 7 bases, with 9 bases of the junction left unmatched. The length of the CDR3 is 13 residues. CDR1 is DFQATT, CDR2 SNEGSKA, per germline (reference sequence). The CDR3 region has the DNA TGCAGTGCTTTTTCCCGGGCGGGGGGGACCCAGTACTTC. Translated, it gives CSAFSRAGGTQYF.

This clonotype appeared a few times. The rearrangement joins TRBV6-5 to TRBJ2-5, with D uncertain. Looked up from germline, CDR1 is MNHEY and CDR2 is SVGAGI. The length of the CDR3 is 14 residues. V lost 0 bases, J lost 5 bases, and 10 bases lay in between. Here the CDR3 DNA reads TGTGCCAGCAGTTACTCGCCGGCCCGGGAGACCCAGTACTTC. Translating gives CASSYSPARETQYF.

J is TRBJ1-1 and V is TRBV5-1; maybe TRBD1 (5 bases). The V gene lost 3 bases and the J gene lost 1 base, with 10 bases spanning the gap. The CDR3 runs to 14 residues. CDR1 and CDR2 (germline): SGHRS, YFSETQ. The CDR3, as DNA: TGCGCCAGCAGCTGGGAACAGGCGAACACTGAAGCTTTCTTT. Protein: CASSWEQANTEAFF.

V and J are TRBV5-1 and TRBJ2-2; the D gene is possibly TRBD2 (5 bases). The CDR3 has 14 amino acids. With 3 bases removed from V and 4 bases from J, the gap between germline ends came to 10 bases. CDR1 is SGHRS, CDR2 YFSETQ, per germline. CDR3 coding DNA: TGCGCCAGCAGCTCTCCGGGGAGCACCGGGGAGCTGTTTTTT. This codes for CASSSPGSTGELFF. Complete variable domain (other parts from reference TRBV5-1 and TRBJ2-2): KAGVTQTPRYLIKTRGQQVTLSCSPISGHRSVSWYQQTPGQGLQFLFEYFSETQRNKGNFPGRFSGRQFSNSRSEMNVSTLELGDSALYLCASSSPGSTGELFFGEGSRLTVL.

The CDR3 DNA follows: TGTGCCAGCACCGCGGCCGGGCCCCAAGAGACCCAGTACTTC. Residues: CASTAAGPQETQYF. The chain has TRBV6-5 and TRBJ2-5; D call uncertain. The CDR3 is 14 amino acids. V shed 7 bases and J shed 1 base, with 13 bases lying between them. Germline V CDR1 and CDR2: MNHEY, SVGAGI.